The 22 T cell receptor beta chains below come from one sample, sequenced in a study of blood T cells in healthy people across ages. The second PCR ran about 6 to 11 cycles with a sample-barcoded 5' primer and J-beta primers. TCRdb redid the calling of the 5' RACE reads with MiXCR, one entry per CDR3 protein. The sample consists of 800,000 to 1,300,000 distinct CDR3 sequences, 25% of them appearing once. This sample also belongs to another study, concerning T cells of mothers and their children.

Sample: blood. These receptors were obtained from a girl aged 2-10 years in good health.

This clonotype was seen only a few times. The chain carries TRBV6-5 and TRBJ1-1, with D possibly matching TRBD1 (6 bases). The CDR3 spans 13 residues. The V gene's germline CDR1 is MNHEY and CDR2 SVGAGI. V lost 4 bases to trimming and J lost 3 bases, with 9 bases between them. The DNA of the CDR3 is TGTGCCAGCAGTTGGGCAGGGGACACTGAAGCTTTCTTT. It is translated as CASSWAGDTEAFF.

This chain links TRBV6-1 with TRBJ1-4; D not certain. Germline CDR1 MNHNS, CDR2 SASEGT. V lost 1 base and J 8 bases, leaving 5 bases between the germline ends. The length of the CDR3 is 12 residues. The chain's CDR3 is CASSEDTEKLFF. The CDR3 coding sequence is TGTGCCAGCAGTGAAGACACGGAAAAACTGTTTTTT.

This clonotype was seen more than once but under ten times. This sequence joins TRBV20-1 and TRBJ1-1; 8 bases align to TRBD1. This CDR3 spans 12 amino acids. The V gene end was trimmed by 6 bases and the J gene end by 6 bases; junction bases not matched to a gene: 6. Germline CDR1 and CDR2: DFQATT and SNEGSKA (reference sequence). The CDR3 nucleotides are TGCAGTGCACTTCAGGGGGCATCTGAAGCTTTCTTT. It yields the protein CSALQGASEAFF.

This clonotype was seen a few times. V and J are TRBV5-1 and TRBJ2-7, with a tentative D call TRBD1 (5 bases). V shed 1 base and J shed 0 bases, with 11 bases lying between them. The germline CDR1 and CDR2 sequences are SGHRS and YFSETQ. This CDR3 comprises 15 residues. The CDR3 region is CASSLSGMISYEQYF. The CDR3 nucleotides are TGCGCCAGCAGCTTGTCAGGGATGATCTCCTACGAGCAGTACTTC.

The gene calls are TRBV9 and TRBJ2-1; 10 bases are a match to TRBD2. The length of the CDR3 is 17 residues. CDR1 and CDR2 (germline): SGDLS, YYNGEE. The J segment lost 10 bases and the V segment lost 0 bases, leaving 13 bases of the junction unmatched. CDR3 sequence: CASSVEPSGGLSLEQFF. The CDR3, as DNA: TGTGCCAGCAGCGTAGAGCCTAGCGGGGGACTTAGTTTAGAGCAGTTCTTC.

The rearrangement joins TRBV28 to TRBJ1-2; D is ambiguous. Trimming pared 5 bases from V and 8 bases from J, leaving 12 bases between. The CDR3 contains 12 residues. Germline loops: CDR1 MDHEN, CDR2 SYDVKM. The CDR3: CASSIPAGGYTF. CDR3 bases: TGTGCCAGCAGTATCCCGGCCGGGGGCTACACCTTC.

This clonotype appeared a few times. The rearrangement joins TRBV10-3 to TRBJ2-5, with 8 bases identical to TRBD2. The V gene's germline CDR1 is ENHRY and CDR2 SYGVKD. CDR3 length: 14 amino acids. V was clipped by 4 bases and J by 5 bases; unmatched bases: 6. The CDR3 DNA reads TGTGCCATCAGTGGCGGGGGGCCCCAGGAGACCCAGTACTTC. Its translation is CAISGGGPQETQYF.

The rearrangement links TRBV4-2 to TRBJ2-7; D is tentatively TRBD1 or TRBD2 (5 bases each). The CDR3 totals 12 residues. The V gene lost 4 bases and the J gene lost 7 bases, with 11 bases spanning the gap. Looked up from germline, CDR1 is LGHNA and CDR2 is YNFKEQ. CDR3 amino acids: CASSPSEGEQYF. The CDR3 DNA reads as TGTGCCAGCAGCCCGTCAGAGGGGGAGCAGTACTTC.

This clonotype was found a few times. This chain connects TRBV15 to TRBJ1-2; a weak D match, TRBD1 (6 bases). V lost 4 bases to trimming and J lost 8 bases, with 8 bases between them. Germline CDR1 reads LNHNV; CDR2 reads YYDKDF (reference sequence). This CDR3 spans 11 amino acids. The CDR3 is CATSTGGGYTF. The CDR3, as DNA: TGTGCCACCAGCACGGGGGGCGGCTACACCTTC.

V gene TRBV19 combines with J gene TRBJ2-7; D assignment may be TRBD1 or TRBD2 (5 bases each). V was pared by 3 bases and J by 3 bases, with 12 bases between. The CDR3 runs 14 residues. Germline V gives CDR1 LNHDA, CDR2 SQIVND (reference sequence). This CDR3 reads CASSMGDLIYEQYF. CDR3 coding DNA: TGTGCCAGTAGTATGGGGGACCTAATCTACGAGCAGTACTTC.

This chain joins TRBV20-1 and TRBJ2-1; 8 nucleotides match TRBD2. The germline V gene encodes CDR1 DFQATT and CDR2 SNEGSKA (reference sequence). The junction had 5 bases not matched to a gene; V was cut back by 0 bases and J by 4 bases. The CDR3 is 15 residues long. CDR3 protein: CSARDPQRGYNEQFF. The CDR3 DNA reads as TGCAGTGCTAGAGATCCGCAGCGGGGGTACAATGAGCAGTTCTTC.

At least ten counts were recorded for this clonotype. This rearrangement joins TRBV19 to TRBJ1-1; D gene unclear. This CDR3 has 12 amino acids. V was pared by 5 bases and J by 4 bases, with 8 bases between. CDR1 and CDR2 (germline): LNHDA, SQIVND (reference sequence). The DNA for the CDR3 is TGTGCCAGTAGTTTGGTGAGCACTGAAGCTTTCTTT. Translated, it gives CASSLVSTEAFF.

The V call is TRBV15, the J call TRBJ1-1; TRBD1 matches 8 bases. The CDR3 totals 14 residues. Germline V gene sequence: CDR1 LNHNV, CDR2 YYDKDF (reference sequence). Trimming at V came to 3 bases and at J to 3 bases, leaving 3 bases not matched to a gene. CDR3 protein: CATSSRQGYTEAFF. DNA of the CDR3: TGTGCCACCAGCAGTAGACAGGGGTACACTGAAGCTTTCTTT.

The chain recombines TRBV20-1 with TRBJ2-5; possibly TRBD2 for D (6 bases). The CDR3 has 11 residues. Trimming removed 7 bases from V and 4 bases from J, with 10 bases in between. Germline-derived CDR1 and CDR2 are DFQATT and SNEGSKA (reference sequence). The CDR3 coding sequence is TGCAGTGAGACTAGTGGAGAGACCCAGTACTTC. Its protein product is CSETSGETQYF.

In its sample, this clonotype was seen a few times. This chain uses TRBV25-1 with TRBJ2-5, with D possibly being TRBD2 (5 bases). This CDR3 comprises 14 residues. V was pared by 8 bases and J by 1 base, with 14 bases between. In germline, CDR1 is MGHDK, CDR2 SYGVNS. CDR3 sequence reads: CASGLNSFQETQYF. CDR3 DNA sequence: TGTGCCAGCGGACTCAACAGCTTCCAAGAGACCCAGTACTTC.

The rearrangement links TRBV12-3 or TRBV12-4 to TRBJ2-1, with 8 bases that match TRBD2. J was trimmed by 0 bases and V by 7 bases; bases with no gene match: 2. This CDR3 is 14 amino acids long. The CDR3 DNA reads as TGTGCCAGCAAAGCGGGAGACTCCTACAATGAGCAGTTCTTC. Its translation: CASKAGDSYNEQFF.

This clonotype was seen a few times. The rearrangement uses TRBV28 and TRBJ2-2; 9 nucleotides align to TRBD1. CDR1 is MDHEN, CDR2 SYDVKM, per germline. Germline trimming cut 9 bases from V and 5 bases from J; bases unmatched to any gene: 7. CDR3 length: 14 amino acids. The CDR3, as DNA: TGTGCCAGTTCTTGGGGACAGGGTACCGGGGAGCTGTTTTTT. Protein product: CASSWGQGTGELFF.

The chain links TRBV6-1 to TRBJ2-3; D is unresolved. The CDR3 has 14 residues. V was shortened by 4 bases and J by 6 bases, with 14 bases between the two germline ends. Germline V CDR1 and CDR2: MNHNS, SASEGT. The CDR3 region has the DNA TGTGCCAGCAGTGTCGACGAGTCACGCGATACGCAGTATTTT. Translated: CASSVDESRDTQYF.

This clonotype came up a few times. V gene TRBV6-5 combines with J gene TRBJ1-1, with 7 bases aligning to TRBD1. This CDR3 has 15 residues. CDR1 MNHEY and CDR2 SVGAGI come from the germline V gene. J gave up 4 bases and V 2 bases, and 7 bases lay outside the gene matches. The CDR3 is CASSYGRGLGTEAFF. The CDR3 nucleotides are TGTGCCAGCAGTTACGGTAGGGGGCTGGGCACTGAAGCTTTCTTT.

The rearrangement links TRBV2 to TRBJ2-5; 11 bases are a match to TRBD2. The end of the DNA fits TRBJ2-1 better, so the J call may be wrong. The CDR3 runs 13 residues. Germline CDR1 and CDR2: SNHLY and FYNNEI. The CDR3 bases are TGTGCCAGTGGGACTAGCGGAGTCAATGAGCAGTTCTTC. This sequence encodes CASGTSGVNEQFF.

The rearrangement joins TRBV7-8 to TRBJ2-5; D is tentatively TRBD1 or TRBD2 (5 bases each). V lost 1 base, J lost 7 bases, and 19 bases lay in between. Germline CDR1 reads SGHVS; CDR2 reads FQNEAQ. CDR3 length: 16 residues. The DNA of the CDR3 is TGTGCCAGCAGCTTAGAGGTTCGGGGACCTTTGGCGACCCAGTACTTC. It encodes CASSLEVRGPLATQYF.

This clonotype was recorded only once. The chain combines TRBV4-3 with TRBJ1-1, with 9 bases fitting TRBD1. The CDR3 length is 15 residues. CDR1 and CDR2 (germline): LGHNA, YSLEER. Trimming cost V 0 bases and J 11 bases; bases outside gene matches: 10. The CDR3 DNA sequence: TGCGCCAGCAGCCAAGACCTGGGGACAGGGAATCTGGCTTTCTTT. Its translation is CASSQDLGTGNLAFF.